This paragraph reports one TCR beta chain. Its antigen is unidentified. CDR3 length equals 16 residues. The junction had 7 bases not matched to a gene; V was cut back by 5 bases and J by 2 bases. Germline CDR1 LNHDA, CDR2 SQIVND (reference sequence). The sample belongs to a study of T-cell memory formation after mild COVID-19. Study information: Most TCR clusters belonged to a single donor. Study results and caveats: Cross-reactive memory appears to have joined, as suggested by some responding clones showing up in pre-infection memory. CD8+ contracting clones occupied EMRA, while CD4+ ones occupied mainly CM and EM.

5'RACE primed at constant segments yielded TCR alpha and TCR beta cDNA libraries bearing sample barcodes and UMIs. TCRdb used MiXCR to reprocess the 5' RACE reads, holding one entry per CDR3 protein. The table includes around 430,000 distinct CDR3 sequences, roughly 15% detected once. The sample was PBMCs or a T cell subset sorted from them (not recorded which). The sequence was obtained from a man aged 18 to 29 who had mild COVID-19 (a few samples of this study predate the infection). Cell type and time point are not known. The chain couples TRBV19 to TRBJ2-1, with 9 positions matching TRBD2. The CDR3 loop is CASSASGIVAYNEQFF. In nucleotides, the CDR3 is TGTGCCAGTAGTGCTAGCGGGATAGTGGCCTACAATGAGCAGTTCTTC.